The clone carrying this T cell receptor (beta chain) was detected ten times or more. Its specificity is unknown. TCRdb independently ran MiXCR on the RACE reads; one entry per CDR3 protein. The sample lists 120,000 to 150,000 distinct CDR3 sequences, roughly 12% occurring once. Time point here: patch test 2, 6 weeks after DPC sensitization. The treatment here: therapeutic diphenylcyclopropenone sensitization with weekly scalp DPC. Donors were 18 to 70-year-old alopecia patients suitable for DPC. It was unfractionated whole blood from which total RNA was extracted. This sample stems from a study of human T cells and chemical hapten exposure. About the study: Small differences in pooled library volume mainly drove the variation in TCR yields per sample. Study observations and caveats: Counts of TCRs above 1 in 1000 frequency stayed unchanged with DPC sensitization.

CDR3 length: 16 residues. Trimming took 7 bases from V and 6 from J; bases not matched to a gene: 17. CDR1 is SQVTM and CDR2 is ANQGSEA in the germline V gene. The sample was whole blood, taken in connection with sensitization to the hapten diphenylcyclopropenone (DPC). This receptor was identified in a woman aged 50 to 60 with alopecia areata. Some clones in this sample may be carry-over from other donors' samples. V is TRBV29-1 and J is TRBJ2-7; 11 positions match TRBD2. The CDR3 spells CSASRGTSGGLAEQYF. The DNA of the CDR3 is TGCAGCGCTTCCCGAGGGACTAGCGGAGGCCTCGCCGAGCAGTACTTC.